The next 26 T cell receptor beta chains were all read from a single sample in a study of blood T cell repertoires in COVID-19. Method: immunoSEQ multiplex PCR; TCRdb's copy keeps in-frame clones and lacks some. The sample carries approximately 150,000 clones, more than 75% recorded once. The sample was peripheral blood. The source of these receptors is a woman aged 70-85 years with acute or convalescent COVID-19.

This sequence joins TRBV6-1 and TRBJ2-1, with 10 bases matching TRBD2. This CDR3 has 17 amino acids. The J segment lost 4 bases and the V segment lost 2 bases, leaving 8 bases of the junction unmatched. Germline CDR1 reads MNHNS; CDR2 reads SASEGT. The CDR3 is CASSEFISGRSYNEQFF. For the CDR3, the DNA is TGTGCCAGCAGTGAATTTATTAGCGGGAGGTCATACAATGAGCAGTTCTTC.

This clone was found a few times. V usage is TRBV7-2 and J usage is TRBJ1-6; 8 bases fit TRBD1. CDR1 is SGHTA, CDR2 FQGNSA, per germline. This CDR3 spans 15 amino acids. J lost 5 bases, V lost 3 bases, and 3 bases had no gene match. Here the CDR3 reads CASSLRQGNNSPLHF. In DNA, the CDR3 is TGTGCCAGCAGCTTGAGACAGGGGAATAATTCACCCCTCCACTTT.

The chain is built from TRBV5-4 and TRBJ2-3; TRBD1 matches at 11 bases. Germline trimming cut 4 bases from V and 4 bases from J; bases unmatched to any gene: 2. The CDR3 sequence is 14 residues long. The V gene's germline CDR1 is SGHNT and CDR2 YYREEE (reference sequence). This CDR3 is CASSRDRGSDTQYF. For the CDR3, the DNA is TGTGCCAGCAGCCGGGACAGGGGGTCAGATACGCAGTATTTT.

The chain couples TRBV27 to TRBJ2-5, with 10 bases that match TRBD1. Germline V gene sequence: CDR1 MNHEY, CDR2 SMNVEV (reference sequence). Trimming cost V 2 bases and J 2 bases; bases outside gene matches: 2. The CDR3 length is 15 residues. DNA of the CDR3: TGTGCCAGCAGTTTACGGACAGGGGGTCAAGAGACCCAGTACTTC. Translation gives CASSLRTGGQETQYF.

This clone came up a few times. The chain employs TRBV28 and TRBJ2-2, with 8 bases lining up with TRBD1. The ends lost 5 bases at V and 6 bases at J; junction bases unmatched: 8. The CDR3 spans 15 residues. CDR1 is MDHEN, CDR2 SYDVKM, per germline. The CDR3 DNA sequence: TGTGCCAGCAGTACCCTGGACAGGGAGGCCGGGGAGCTGTTTTTT. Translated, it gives CASSTLDREAGELFF.

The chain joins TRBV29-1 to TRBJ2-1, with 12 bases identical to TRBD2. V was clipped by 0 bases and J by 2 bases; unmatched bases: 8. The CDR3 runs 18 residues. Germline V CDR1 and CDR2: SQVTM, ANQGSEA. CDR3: CSVEDPRTSGMTYNEQFF. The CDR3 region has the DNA TGCAGCGTTGAAGATCCCCGGACTAGCGGGATGACCTACAATGAGCAGTTCTTC.

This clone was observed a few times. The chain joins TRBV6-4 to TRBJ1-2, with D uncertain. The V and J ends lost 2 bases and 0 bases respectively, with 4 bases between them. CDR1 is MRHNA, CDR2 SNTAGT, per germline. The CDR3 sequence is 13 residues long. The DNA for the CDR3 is TGTGCCAGCAGTGACGGAGCTAACTATGGCTACACCTTC. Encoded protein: CASSDGANYGYTF.

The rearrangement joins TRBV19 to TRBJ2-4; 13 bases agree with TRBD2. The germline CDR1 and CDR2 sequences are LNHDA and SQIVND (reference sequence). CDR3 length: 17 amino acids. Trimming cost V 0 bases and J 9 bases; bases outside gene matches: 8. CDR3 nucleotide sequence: TGTGCCAGTAGTATAGATGGACTAGCGGGGGCCGGTTCCATTCAGTACTTC. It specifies CASSIDGLAGAGSIQYF.

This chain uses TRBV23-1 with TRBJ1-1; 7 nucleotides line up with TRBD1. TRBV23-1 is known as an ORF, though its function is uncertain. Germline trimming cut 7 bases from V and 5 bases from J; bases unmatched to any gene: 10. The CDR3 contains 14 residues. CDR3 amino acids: CASNHQTGRTEAFF. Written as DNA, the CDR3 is TGCGCCAGCAACCACCAGACAGGGCGGACTGAAGCTTTCTTT.

The DNA of the CDR3 is TGTGCCAGCAGCGAGGGAGGGCAGGATGAGCAGTTCTTC. Its translation is CASSEGGQDEQFF. The chain uses TRBV9 and TRBJ2-1; 7 bases match TRBD2. CDR1 and CDR2 (germline): SGDLS, YYNGEE. The CDR3 extends over 13 amino acids. V lost 3 bases to trimming and J lost 8 bases; unmatched junction nucleotides: 5.

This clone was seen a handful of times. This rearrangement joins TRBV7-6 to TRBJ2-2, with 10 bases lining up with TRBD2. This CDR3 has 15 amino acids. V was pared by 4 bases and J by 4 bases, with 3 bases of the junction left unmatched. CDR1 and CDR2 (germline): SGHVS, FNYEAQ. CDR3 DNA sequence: TGTGCCAGCAGCTCAGCTAGCGGGAGCACCGGGGAGCTGTTTTTT. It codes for CASSSASGSTGELFF.

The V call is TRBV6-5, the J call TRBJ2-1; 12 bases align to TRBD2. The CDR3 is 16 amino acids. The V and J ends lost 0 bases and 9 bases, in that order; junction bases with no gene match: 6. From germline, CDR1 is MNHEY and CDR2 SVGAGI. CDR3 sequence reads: CASSYSFLAGGVEQFF. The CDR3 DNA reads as TGTGCCAGCAGTTACTCATTCCTAGCGGGAGGGGTTGAGCAGTTCTTC.

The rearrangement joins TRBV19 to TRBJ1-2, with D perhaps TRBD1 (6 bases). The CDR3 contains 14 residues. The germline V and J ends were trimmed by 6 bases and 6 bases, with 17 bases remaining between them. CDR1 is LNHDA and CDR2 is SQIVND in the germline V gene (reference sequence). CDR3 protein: CASRGDTGVDGYTF. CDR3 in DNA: TGTGCCAGTAGAGGGGACACGGGCGTAGATGGCTACACCTTC. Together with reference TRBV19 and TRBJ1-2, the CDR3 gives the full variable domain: DGGITQSPKYLFRKEGQNVTLSCEQNLNHDAMYWYRQDPGQGLRLIYYSQIVNDFQKGDIAEGYSVSREKKESFPLTVTSAQKNPTAFYLCASRGDTGVDGYTFGSGTRLTVV.

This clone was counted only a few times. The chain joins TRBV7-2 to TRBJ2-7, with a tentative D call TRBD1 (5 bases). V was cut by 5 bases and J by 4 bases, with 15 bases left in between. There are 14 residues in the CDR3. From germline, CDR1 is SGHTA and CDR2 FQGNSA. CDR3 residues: CASSPATEWYEQYF. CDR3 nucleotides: TGTGCCAGCAGCCCCGCGACAGAATGGTACGAGCAGTACTTC.

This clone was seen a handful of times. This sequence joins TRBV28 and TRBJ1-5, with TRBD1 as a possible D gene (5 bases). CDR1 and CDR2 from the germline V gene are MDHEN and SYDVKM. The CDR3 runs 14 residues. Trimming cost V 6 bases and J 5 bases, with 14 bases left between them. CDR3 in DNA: TGTGCCAGCAGCTTACAGGTGAACCATCAGCCCCAGCATTTT. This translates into CASSLQVNHQPQHF.

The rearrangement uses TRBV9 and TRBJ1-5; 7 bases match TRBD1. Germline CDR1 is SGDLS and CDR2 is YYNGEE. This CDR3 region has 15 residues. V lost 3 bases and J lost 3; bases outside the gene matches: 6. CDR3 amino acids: CASSADGTANQPQHF. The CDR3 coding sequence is TGTGCCAGCAGCGCAGACGGGACAGCCAATCAGCCCCAGCATTTT.

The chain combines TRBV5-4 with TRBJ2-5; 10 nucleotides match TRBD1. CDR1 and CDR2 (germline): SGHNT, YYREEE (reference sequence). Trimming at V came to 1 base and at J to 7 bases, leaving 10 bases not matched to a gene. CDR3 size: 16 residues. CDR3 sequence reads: CASSLSRDRGPGTQYF. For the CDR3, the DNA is TGTGCCAGCAGCTTGTCCCGGGACAGGGGCCCAGGGACCCAGTACTTC. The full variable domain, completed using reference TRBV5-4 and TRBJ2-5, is ETGVTQSPTHLIKTRGQQVTLRCSSQSGHNTVSWYQQALGQGPQFIFQYYREEENGRGNFPPRFSGLQFPNYSSELNVNALELDDSALYLCASSLSRDRGPGTQYFGPGTRLLVL.

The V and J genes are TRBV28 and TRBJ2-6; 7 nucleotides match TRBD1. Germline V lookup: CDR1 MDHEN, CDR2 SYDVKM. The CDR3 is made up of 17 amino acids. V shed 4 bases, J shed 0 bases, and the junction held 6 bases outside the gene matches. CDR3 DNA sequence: TGTGCCAGCAGTTCGCGGACAGGACGCTCTGGGGCCAACGTCCTGACTTTC. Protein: CASSSRTGRSGANVLTF.

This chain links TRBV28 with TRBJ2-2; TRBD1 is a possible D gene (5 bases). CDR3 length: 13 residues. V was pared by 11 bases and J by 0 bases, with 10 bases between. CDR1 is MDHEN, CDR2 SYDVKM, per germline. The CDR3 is CAHRNSNTGELFF. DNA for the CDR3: TGTGCCCACAGGAACTCGAACACCGGGGAGCTGTTTTTT.

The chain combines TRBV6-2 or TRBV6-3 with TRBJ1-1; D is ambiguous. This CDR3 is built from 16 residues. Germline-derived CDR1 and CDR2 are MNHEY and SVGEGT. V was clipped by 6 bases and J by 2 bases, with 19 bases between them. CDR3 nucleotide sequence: TGTGCCAGCAGCCCCTCGCGGGCAGCGGGAAACACTGAAGCTTTCTTT. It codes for CASSPSRAAGNTEAFF.

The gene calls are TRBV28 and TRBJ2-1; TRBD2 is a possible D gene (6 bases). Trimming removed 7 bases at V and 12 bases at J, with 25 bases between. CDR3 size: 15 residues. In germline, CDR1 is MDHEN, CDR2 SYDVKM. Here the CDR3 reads CASTLSGLARFGQFF. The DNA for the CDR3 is TGTGCCAGCACCCTTTCGGGACTTGCTAGGTTCGGGCAGTTCTTC. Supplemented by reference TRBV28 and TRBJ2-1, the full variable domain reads DVKVTQSSRYLVKRTGEKVFLECVQDMDHENMFWYRQDPGLGLRLIYFSYDVKMKEKGDIPEGYSVSREKKERFSLILESASTNQTSMYLCASTLSGLARFGQFFGPGTRLTVL.

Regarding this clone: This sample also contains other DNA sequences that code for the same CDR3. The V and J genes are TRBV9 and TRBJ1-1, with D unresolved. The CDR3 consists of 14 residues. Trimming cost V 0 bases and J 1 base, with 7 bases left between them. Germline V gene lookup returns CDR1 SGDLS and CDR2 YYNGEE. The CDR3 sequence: CASSVAPGNTEAFF. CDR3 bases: TGTGCCAGCAGCGTAGCGCCGGGGAACACTGAAGCTTTCTTT.

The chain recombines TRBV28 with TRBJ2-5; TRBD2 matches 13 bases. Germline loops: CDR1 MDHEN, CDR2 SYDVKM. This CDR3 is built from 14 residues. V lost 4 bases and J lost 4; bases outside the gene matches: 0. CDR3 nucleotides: TGTGCCAGCAGTTGGACTAGCGGGGGAGAGACCCAGTACTTC. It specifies CASSWTSGGETQYF. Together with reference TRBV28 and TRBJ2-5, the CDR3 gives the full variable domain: DVKVTQSSRYLVKRTGEKVFLECVQDMDHENMFWYRQDPGLGLRLIYFSYDVKMKEKGDIPEGYSVSREKKERFSLILESASTNQTSMYLCASSWTSGGETQYFGPGTRLLVL.

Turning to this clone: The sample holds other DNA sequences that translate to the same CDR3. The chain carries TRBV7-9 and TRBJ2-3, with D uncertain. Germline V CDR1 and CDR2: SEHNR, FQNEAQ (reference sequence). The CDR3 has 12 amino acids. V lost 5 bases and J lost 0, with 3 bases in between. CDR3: CASSTSTDTQYF. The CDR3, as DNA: TGTGCCAGCAGCACTAGCACAGATACGCAGTATTTT.

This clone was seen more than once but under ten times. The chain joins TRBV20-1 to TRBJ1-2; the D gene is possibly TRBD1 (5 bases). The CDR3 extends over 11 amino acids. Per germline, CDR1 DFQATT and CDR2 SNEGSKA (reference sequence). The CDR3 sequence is CRPEGSYGYTF. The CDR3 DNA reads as TGCAGGCCGGAGGGGAGCTATGGCTACACCTTC.

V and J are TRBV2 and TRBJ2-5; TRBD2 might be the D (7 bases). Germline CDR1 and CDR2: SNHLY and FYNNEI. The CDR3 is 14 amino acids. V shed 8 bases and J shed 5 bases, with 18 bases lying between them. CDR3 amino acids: CASLRGAGAETQYF. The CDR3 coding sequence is TGTGCCAGCCTTAGGGGGGCGGGAGCGGAGACCCAGTACTTC.